The text below deals with one T cell receptor beta chain. The CDR3 is 15 residues long. J was trimmed by 0 bases and V by 3 bases; bases with no gene match: 5. In germline, CDR1 is SGHRS, CDR2 YFSETQ. The source of the sample is a study of blood T cell repertoires in COVID-19. Overall study context: COVID-19 samples collected from the United States, Italy and Spain covered acute and convalescent phases. T cells, B-cell-depleted T cells, or PBMCs supplied cDNA or gDNA.

Authors' data handling: Reference gene primers were amplified, and this amplification served to estimate nucleated cell counts. Data came from immunoSEQ multiplex PCR; TCRdb stores just in-frame clones and leaves some out. Clone size and the V and J calls come from that table; the DNA yielded D and trimming. The data hold 200,000 to 300,000 clones, with 75% to 85% observed a single time. Source material: peripheral blood. The rearrangement links TRBV5-1 to TRBJ1-2; 7 bases are shared with TRBD1. The TCR originated in a man between 35 and 55 years old who had recovered from COVID-19. CDR3 region: CASSSGQLSNYGYTF. In DNA form, the CDR3 reads TGCGCCAGCAGCTCGGGACAGCTATCTAACTATGGCTACACCTTC.